These 10 T cell receptor beta chains were sequenced from one sample in a study of T cell responses to AZD1222 COVID-19 vaccine. TCRdb keeps only in-frame clones here, not all; method: immunoSEQ multiplex PCR. The data show around 99,000 clones, over 80% seen once. The sequences come from peripheral blood, collected on day 0 of AZD1222 vaccination. Every receptor here comes from an adult in good health.

V and J are TRBV2 and TRBJ1-2; 8 bases match TRBD1. The CDR3 sequence is 13 residues long. The germline V gene encodes CDR1 SNHLY and CDR2 FYNNEI. V shed 8 bases, J shed 8 bases, and the junction held 10 bases outside the gene matches. CDR3 DNA sequence: TGTGCCAGCGGCGGAGACAGGGGTGGCGGCTACACCTTC. It translates to CASGGDRGGGYTF.

This sequence joins TRBV30 and TRBJ1-6, with D unclear. The germline V gene encodes CDR1 GTSNPN and CDR2 SVGIG (reference sequence). Trimming removed 1 base at V and 14 bases at J, with 12 bases between. The CDR3 consists of 12 residues. For the CDR3, the DNA is TGTGCCTGGAGTGCTGGCTGGCGAACCCTCCACTTT. It encodes CAWSAGWRTLHF.

The J gene is TRBJ1-2, the V gene TRBV19; 7 bases are shared with TRBD1. The germline V gene has CDR1 LNHDA and CDR2 SQIVND (reference sequence). This CDR3 spans 13 amino acids. The trim removed 9 bases at V and 4 bases at J, leaving 8 bases unmatched. The CDR3 here is CASLSGQIYGYTF. In nucleotides, the CDR3 is TGTGCCAGCCTATCGGGACAGATCTATGGCTACACCTTC.

The chain joins TRBV5-4 to TRBJ1-1; 7 nucleotides line up with TRBD1. CDR1 and CDR2 (germline): SGHNT, YYREEE (reference sequence). The CDR3 sequence is 13 residues long. V gave up 5 bases and J gave up 7 bases; unmatched junction bases: 8. DNA of the CDR3: TGTGCCAGCAGGGGAGGGGGCGGCTATGAAGCTTTCTTT. This translates into CASRGGGGYEAFF.

This chain links TRBV6-5 with TRBJ1-1; tentative D call: TRBD1 (5 bases). The V and J ends lost 2 bases and 2 bases respectively, with 15 bases between them. Germline lookup yields CDR1 MNHEY and CDR2 SVGAGI. This CDR3 is built from 16 residues. CDR3 amino acids: CASSYGLNQGNTEAFF. CDR3 coding DNA: TGTGCCAGCAGTTACGGATTGAACCAGGGCAACACTGAAGCTTTCTTT.

This chain links TRBV6-2 or TRBV6-3 with TRBJ1-5; D ambiguous. This CDR3 is 14 amino acids long. V was cut by 0 bases and J by 6 bases, with 9 bases left in between. In germline, CDR1 is MNHEY, CDR2 SVGEGT. The DNA for the CDR3 is TGTGCCAGCAGTTACTCGCCCGTGGGTCAGCCCCAGCATTTT. The encoded protein is CASSYSPVGQPQHF.

CDR3 protein: CASSQTAYSNQPQHF. In DNA, the CDR3 is TGTGCCAGCAGTCAGACAGCTTATAGCAATCAGCCCCAGCATTTT. The chain links TRBV6-5 to TRBJ1-5; TRBD1 might be the D (5 bases). The V and J ends lost 5 bases and 0 bases respectively, with 11 bases between them. Germline V lookup: CDR1 MNHEY, CDR2 SVGAGI. This CDR3 comprises 15 residues.

The chain couples TRBV7-8 to TRBJ1-1, with D possibly being TRBD1 (6 bases). This CDR3 has 17 amino acids. Trimming removed 5 bases at V and 3 bases at J, with 22 bases between. CDR1 and CDR2 from the germline V gene are SGHVS and FQNEAQ. The CDR3 DNA is TGTGCCAGCAGCCCCCAGGCAGGGGCGGGATTGGACACTGAAGCTTTCTTT. Protein product: CASSPQAGAGLDTEAFF.

A few counts support this clone. The chain uses TRBV5-1 and TRBJ1-1, with 10 bases aligning to TRBD1. The CDR3 runs to 13 residues. The V gene's germline CDR1 is SGHRS and CDR2 YFSETQ. Germline trimming cut 3 bases from V and 8 bases from J; bases unmatched to any gene: 4. CDR3 DNA: TGCGCCAGCAGCTGGGGACAGGGGAGAGAAGCTTTCTTT. It codes for CASSWGQGREAFF.

This sequence joins TRBV4-2 and TRBJ1-6; D ambiguous. The CDR3 length is 13 residues. Trimming stripped 4 bases from V and 8 bases from J, with 9 bases between. Germline V lookup: CDR1 LGHNA, CDR2 YNFKEQ. The CDR3 DNA reads as TGTGCCAGCAGCCCCACCGGTGATTCACCCCTCCACTTT. Amino acid sequence: CASSPTGDSPLHF.